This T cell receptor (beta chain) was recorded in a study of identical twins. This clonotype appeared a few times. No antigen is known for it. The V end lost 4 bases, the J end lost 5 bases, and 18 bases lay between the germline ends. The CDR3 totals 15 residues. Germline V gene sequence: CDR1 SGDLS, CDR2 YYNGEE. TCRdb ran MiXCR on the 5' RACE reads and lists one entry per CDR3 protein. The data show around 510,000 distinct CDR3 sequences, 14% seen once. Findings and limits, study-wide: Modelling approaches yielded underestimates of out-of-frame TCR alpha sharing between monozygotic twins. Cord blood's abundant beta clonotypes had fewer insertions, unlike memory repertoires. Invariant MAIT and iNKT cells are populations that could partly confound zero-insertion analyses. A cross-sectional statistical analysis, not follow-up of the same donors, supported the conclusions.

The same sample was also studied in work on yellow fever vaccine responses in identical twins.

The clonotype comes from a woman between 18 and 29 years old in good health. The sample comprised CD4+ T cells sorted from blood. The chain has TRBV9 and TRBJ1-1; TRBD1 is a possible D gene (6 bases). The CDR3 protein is CASSPRYRDPTEAFF. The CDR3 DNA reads TGTGCCAGCAGCCCCAGATACAGGGATCCGACTGAAGCTTTCTTT.